One and the same sample provided the 16 T cell receptor beta chains below, sequenced in a study of cytomegalovirus exposure and HLA in healthy donors. Primers included in the PCR were 60 Vbeta and 13 Jbeta primers. TCRdb's copy holds only in-frame clones and misses some; the assay was immunoSEQ multiplex PCR. The table lists around 150,000 clones, about four fifths of them singletons. Sequencing was performed on PBMCs. The receptors here all came from a man aged 45-65 years in good health and CMV-seropositive.

The rearrangement joins TRBV5-4 to TRBJ1-2; the match to TRBD1 covers 8 bases. Looked up from germline, CDR1 is SGHNT and CDR2 is YYREEE (reference sequence). There are 15 residues in the CDR3. The V gene end was trimmed by 1 base and the J gene end by 8 bases; junction bases not matched to a gene: 10. CDR3 bases: TGTGCCAGCAGCTTGCCAGGACAGGGCGCAGGCGGCTACACCTTC. Translation: CASSLPGQGAGGYTF.

The rearrangement joins TRBV4-1 to TRBJ1-2; no clear D. Germline V lookup: CDR1 MGHRA, CDR2 YSYEKL. The CDR3 contains 15 residues. The V and J ends lost 1 base and 2 bases respectively, with 11 bases between them. In nucleotides, the CDR3 is TGCGCCAGCAGCCAAGCCTTACGAGAAAACTATGGCTACACCTTC. Amino acid sequence: CASSQALRENYGYTF.

This chain joins TRBV7-2 and TRBJ2-1; 11 positions agree with TRBD2. Trimming removed 1 base from V and 7 bases from J; junction bases left unmatched: 6. CDR3 size: 16 residues. Germline lookup yields CDR1 SGHTA and CDR2 FQGNSA. CDR3 sequence (DNA): TGTGCCAGCAGCTTAGACCCTAGCGGGAGGCCGAATGAGCAGTTCTTC. Its protein is CASSLDPSGRPNEQFF.

The chain employs TRBV28 and TRBJ2-7, with 10 bases matching TRBD2. Germline-derived CDR1 and CDR2 are MDHEN and SYDVKM. The trim removed 5 bases at V and 4 bases at J, leaving 2 bases unmatched. The CDR3 totals 13 residues. The DNA of the CDR3 is TGTGCCAGCAGTAGCGGGAGGGTATACGAGCAGTACTTC. It is translated as CASSSGRVYEQYF.

The chain links TRBV10-3 to TRBJ2-7; 7 bases are a match to TRBD1. Germline assignment: CDR1 ENHRY and CDR2 SYGVKD. The CDR3 consists of 13 residues. The trim removed 6 bases at V and 6 bases at J, leaving 8 bases unmatched. As DNA, the CDR3 is TGTGCCATCAGATCGGAACCAGGGGGCGAGCAGTACTTC. Its protein product is CAIRSEPGGEQYF.

CDR3 sequence reads: CATMRGDLATEAFF. The CDR3 DNA reads TGTGCCACCATGCGGGGAGATCTGGCCACTGAAGCTTTCTTT. The chain is built from TRBV28 and TRBJ1-1; D not certain. CDR1 is MDHEN, CDR2 SYDVKM, per germline. The CDR3 has 14 amino acids. The germline V and J ends were trimmed by 10 bases and 4 bases, with 19 bases remaining between them. Together with reference TRBV28 and TRBJ1-1, the CDR3 gives the full variable domain: DVKVTQSSRYLVKRTGEKVFLECVQDMDHENMFWYRQDPGLGLRLIYFSYDVKMKEKGDIPEGYSVSREKKERFSLILESASTNQTSMYLCATMRGDLATEAFFGQGTRLTVV.

This clone was recorded once. The J gene is TRBJ2-1, the V gene TRBV28, with 12 bases lining up with TRBD2. The V gene's germline CDR1 is MDHEN and CDR2 SYDVKM. The CDR3 has 18 amino acids. The ends lost 6 bases at V and 0 bases at J; junction bases unmatched: 9. This CDR3 is CASRRTSGAASSYNEQFF. The CDR3 DNA reads as TGTGCCAGCAGGCGGACTAGCGGGGCCGCGAGCTCCTACAATGAGCAGTTCTTC.

This clone was counted once. The same CDR3 is also encoded by other DNA sequences in this sample. V is TRBV28 and J is TRBJ2-7, with 10 bases aligning to TRBD1. The germline V gene has CDR1 MDHEN and CDR2 SYDVKM. This CDR3 has 14 amino acids. Unmatched junction bases numbered 4, after V lost 5 bases and J lost 3 bases. The CDR3 sequence: CASSQTGGGYEQYF. DNA for the CDR3: TGTGCCAGCAGTCAGACAGGGGGCGGCTACGAGCAGTACTTC.

The chain links TRBV7-2 to TRBJ2-7; 8 nucleotides align to TRBD2. V gave up 8 bases and J gave up 3 bases; unmatched junction bases: 15. There are 16 residues in the CDR3. CDR1 and CDR2 from the germline V gene are SGHTA and FQGNSA. CDR3 nucleotides: TGTGCCAGCTCTCGGGGGGGGACGTCAAGATTCTACGAGCAGTACTTC. Its protein product is CASSRGGTSRFYEQYF. Looking up the rest from reference TRBV7-2 and TRBJ2-7 gives the full variable domain: GAGVSQSPSNKVTEKGKDVELRCDPISGHTALYWYRQSLGQGLEFLIYFQGNSAPDKSGLPSDRFSAERTGGSVSTLTIQRTQQEDSAVYLCASSRGGTSRFYEQYFGPGTRLTVT.

This clone was found a few times. The V gene is TRBV2, the J gene TRBJ2-5; D is unclear. The J call is uncertain, as TRBJ2-7 better fits the DNA end. The CDR3 spans 12 residues. Germline V gives CDR1 SNHLY, CDR2 FYNNEI. The DNA of the CDR3 is TGTGCCAGCGACTTGGATGGCTACGAGCAGTACTTC. Its protein is CASDLDGYEQYF.

In this sample, this clone turned up a few times. V gene TRBV9 combines with J gene TRBJ2-5; TRBD1 agrees at 8 bases. V shed 2 bases and J 2 bases; nucleotides not matched to a gene: 2. Germline CDR1 SGDLS, CDR2 YYNGEE. The CDR3 extends over 14 amino acids. CDR3 coding DNA: TGTGCCAGCAGCGTTACAGGGGGACAAGAGACCCAGTACTTC. Translating gives CASSVTGGQETQYF. Combining the CDR3 with reference TRBV9 and TRBJ2-5 gives the whole variable domain DSGVTQTPKHLITATGQRVTLRCSPRSGDLSVYWYQQSLDQGLQFLIQYYNGEERAKGNILERFSAQQFPDLHSELNLSSLELGDSALYFCASSVTGGQETQYFGPGTRLLVL.

The rearrangement joins TRBV13 to TRBJ2-5, with 11 nucleotides matching TRBD2. The DNA end lines up better with TRBJ2-7; the J call may be wrong. The CDR3 runs 15 residues. CDR1 is PRHDT and CDR2 is FYEKMQ in the germline V gene (reference sequence). The CDR3, as DNA: TGTGCCAGCAGCCAACTAGCGGGAGAGACCTACGAGCAGTACTTC. Translation gives CASSQLAGETYEQYF.

On this clone: One end of the junction is discordant with germline, which a read error may explain. The sample has other DNA sequences that encode this CDR3 too. The V and J genes are TRBV13 and TRBJ2-3; 9 bases agree with TRBD1. Germline V lookup: CDR1 PRHDT, CDR2 FYEKMQ (reference sequence). The CDR3 extends over 16 amino acids. CDR3 loop: CASSRPTGGFTDTQYF. The CDR3 DNA reads TGTGCCAGCAGCCGCCCCACAGGGGGCTTCACAGATACGCAGTACTTT. The variable domain in full, completed from reference TRBV13 and TRBJ2-3, reads AAGVIQSPRHLIKEKRETATLKCYPIPRHDTVYWYQQGPGQDPQFLISFYEKMQSDKGSIPDRFSAQQFSDYHSELNMSSLELGDSALYFCASSRPTGGFTDTQYFGPGTRLTVL.

This rearrangement joins TRBV27 to TRBJ1-4; D may be TRBD1 (6 bases). Germline V lookup: CDR1 MNHEY, CDR2 SMNVEV (reference sequence). V was pared by 6 bases and J by 7 bases, with 18 bases between. The CDR3 loop spans 15 amino acids. The CDR3 loop reads CASSRYKGGGEKLFF. The CDR3 nucleotides read TGTGCCAGCAGCCGATATAAGGGGGGGGGTGAAAAACTGTTTTTT.

The V call is TRBV6-4, the J call TRBJ1-3, with unresolved D. Germline V gene data show CDR1 as MRHNA and CDR2 as SNTAGT. CDR3 length: 15 amino acids. The ends were cut back, 0 bases at V and 8 bases at J, with 14 bases in the middle. This CDR3 is CASSDSQTRLHTIYF. The CDR3 DNA reads as TGTGCCAGCAGTGACTCGCAAACTAGGCTACACACCATATATTTT.

This clone was seen more than once but under ten times. CDR3 sequence (DNA): TGTGCCAGCAGTCGGGAGCGGTTGACTGAAGCTTTCTTT. Protein sequence: CASSRERLTEAFF. The chain carries TRBV6-4 and TRBJ1-1; unclear D gene. Germline-derived CDR1 and CDR2 are MRHNA and SNTAGT. V was clipped by 5 bases and J by 5 bases, with 12 bases between them. The CDR3 has 13 amino acids.